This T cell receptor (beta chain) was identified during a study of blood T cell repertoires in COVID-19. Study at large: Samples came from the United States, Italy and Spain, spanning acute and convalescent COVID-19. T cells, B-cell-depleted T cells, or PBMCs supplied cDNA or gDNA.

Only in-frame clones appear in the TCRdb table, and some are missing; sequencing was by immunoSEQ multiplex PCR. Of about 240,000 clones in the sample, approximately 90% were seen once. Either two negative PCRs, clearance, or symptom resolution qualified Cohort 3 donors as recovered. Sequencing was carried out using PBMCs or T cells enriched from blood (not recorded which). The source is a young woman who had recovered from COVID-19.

CDR3 in DNA: TGCGCCAGCAGCCAAGATTGGAGTACTTCCTACAATGAGCAGTTCTTC. It yields the protein CASSQDWSTSYNEQFF. The chain combines TRBV4-3 with TRBJ2-1; D is unresolved. There are 16 residues in the CDR3. Germline CDR1 is LGHNA and CDR2 is YSLEER. The germline V and J ends were trimmed by 0 bases and 1 base, with 10 bases remaining between them.